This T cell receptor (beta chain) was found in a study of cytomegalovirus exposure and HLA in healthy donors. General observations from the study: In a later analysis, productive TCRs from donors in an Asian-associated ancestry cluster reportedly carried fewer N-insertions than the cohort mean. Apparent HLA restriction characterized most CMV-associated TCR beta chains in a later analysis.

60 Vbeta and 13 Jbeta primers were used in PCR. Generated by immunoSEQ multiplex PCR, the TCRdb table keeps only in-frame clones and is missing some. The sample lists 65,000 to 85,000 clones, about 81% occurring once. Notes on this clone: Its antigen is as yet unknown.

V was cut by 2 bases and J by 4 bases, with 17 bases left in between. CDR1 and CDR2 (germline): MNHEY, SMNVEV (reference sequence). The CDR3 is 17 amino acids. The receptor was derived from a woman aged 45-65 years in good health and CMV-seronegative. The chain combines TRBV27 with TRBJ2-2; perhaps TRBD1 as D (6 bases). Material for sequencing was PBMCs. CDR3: CASSLRGGQSLTGELFF. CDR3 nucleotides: TGTGCCAGCAGTTTACGAGGAGGACAGTCTCTCACCGGGGAGCTGTTTTTT.